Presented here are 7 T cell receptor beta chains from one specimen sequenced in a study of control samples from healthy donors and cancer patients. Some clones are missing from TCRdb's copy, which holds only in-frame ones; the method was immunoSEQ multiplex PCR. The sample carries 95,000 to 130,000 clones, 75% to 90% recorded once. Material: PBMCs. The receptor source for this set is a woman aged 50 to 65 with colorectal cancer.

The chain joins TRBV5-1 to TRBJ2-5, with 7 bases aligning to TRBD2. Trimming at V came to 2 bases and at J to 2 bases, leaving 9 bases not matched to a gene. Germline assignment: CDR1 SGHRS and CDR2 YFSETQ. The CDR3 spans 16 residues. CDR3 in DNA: TGCGCCAGCAGCTTAAGCCCCAGCGGGGCGCAAGAGACCCAGTACTTC. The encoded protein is CASSLSPSGAQETQYF.

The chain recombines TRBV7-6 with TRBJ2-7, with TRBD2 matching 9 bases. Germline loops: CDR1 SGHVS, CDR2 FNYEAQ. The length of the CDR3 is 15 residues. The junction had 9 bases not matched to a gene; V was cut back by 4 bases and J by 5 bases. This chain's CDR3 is CASSSIAGVGHEQYF. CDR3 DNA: TGTGCCAGCAGCTCTATAGCGGGAGTGGGTCACGAGCAGTACTTC.

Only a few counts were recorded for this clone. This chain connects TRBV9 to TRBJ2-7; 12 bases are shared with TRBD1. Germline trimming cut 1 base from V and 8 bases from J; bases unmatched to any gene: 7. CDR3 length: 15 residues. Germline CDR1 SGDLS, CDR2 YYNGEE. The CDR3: CASSVRWDRGQKQYF. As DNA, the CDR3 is TGTGCCAGCAGCGTAAGGTGGGACAGGGGGCAAAAGCAGTACTTC.

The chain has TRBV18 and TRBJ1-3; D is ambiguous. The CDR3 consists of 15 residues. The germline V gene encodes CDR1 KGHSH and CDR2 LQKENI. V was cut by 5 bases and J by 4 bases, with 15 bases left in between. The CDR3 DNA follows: TGTGCCAGCTCAACCGGGTCCACGGCGGGAAACACCATATATTTT. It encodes CASSTGSTAGNTIYF.

CDR3 in DNA: TGTGCCAGTAGTATAGGAACAGCGAGGGGCTACGAGCAGTACTTC. Its protein product is CASSIGTARGYEQYF. The chain combines TRBV19 with TRBJ2-7, with D perhaps matching TRBD1 or TRBD2 (5 bases each). This CDR3 has 15 residues. With 1 base removed from V and 3 bases from J, the gap between germline ends came to 13 bases. The germline CDR1 and CDR2 sequences are LNHDA and SQIVND (reference sequence).

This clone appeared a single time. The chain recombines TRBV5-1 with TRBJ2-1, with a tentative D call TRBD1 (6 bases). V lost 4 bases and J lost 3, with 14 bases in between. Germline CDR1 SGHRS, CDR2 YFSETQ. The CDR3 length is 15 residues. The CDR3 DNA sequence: TGCGCCAGCAGCCCTGGCCCACAGGGCTACAATGAGCAGTTCTTC. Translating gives CASSPGPQGYNEQFF.

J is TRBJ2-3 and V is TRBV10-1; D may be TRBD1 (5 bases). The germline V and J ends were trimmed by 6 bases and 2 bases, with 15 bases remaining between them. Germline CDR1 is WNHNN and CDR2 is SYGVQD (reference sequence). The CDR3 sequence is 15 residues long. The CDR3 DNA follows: TGCGCCAGCAGCGAGACAGATCCTTACACAGATACGCAGTATTTT. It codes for CASSETDPYTDTQYF.